This T cell receptor (beta chain) was found in a study of blood T cell repertoires in COVID-19. Study-wide context: Acute and convalescent COVID-19 specimens originated in the United States, Italy and Spain. Sample material is recorded as cDNA or gDNA derived from T cells, B-cell-depleted T cells, or PBMCs.

Cohort assignment relied on participant-reported clinical history. Clones were sequenced by immunoSEQ multiplex PCR, and TCRdb holds only the in-frame ones, with some missing. The repertoire holds 200,000 to 300,000 clones, 70% to 90% seen once, with about 3.3% in the top ten. CDR1 SGHTS and CDR2 YDEGEE come from the germline V gene. Between the trimmed V and J ends, which lost 0 bases and 4 bases, there was a span of 14 bases. The length of the CDR3 is 16 residues. The chain recombines TRBV5-8 with TRBJ1-5; D may be TRBD1 (5 bases). Material: PBMCs or T cells enriched from blood (not recorded which). The clonotype comes from a woman aged 40 to 50 with acute COVID-19. The CDR3 sequence: CASSLATGGGNQPQHF. The CDR3 DNA sequence: TGTGCCAGCAGCTTGGCCACGGGGGGTGGGAATCAGCCCCAGCATTTT.